The next 32 T cell receptor beta chains were all read from a single sample in a study of cytomegalovirus exposure and HLA in healthy donors. This table comes from immunoSEQ multiplex PCR, and its TCRdb copy is limited to in-frame clones, with some not included. Of approximately 120,000 clones in the sample, about 87% were seen once. The sample taken for sequencing was PBMCs. The receptors come from a woman younger than 30 in good health and CMV-seronegative.

The rearrangement links TRBV6-1 to TRBJ1-1; D gene unclear. From germline, CDR1 is MNHNS and CDR2 SASEGT. The CDR3 loop spans 12 amino acids. V gave up 2 bases and J gave up 5 bases, with 6 bases separating them. The CDR3 DNA reads as TGTGCCAGCAGTGAAATCGGGACTGAAGCTTTCTTT. This translates into CASSEIGTEAFF.

CDR3 residues: CASSPASHEQFF. The CDR3 DNA reads as TGTGCCAGCAGCCCAGCTAGTCATGAGCAGTTCTTC. V is TRBV7-9 and J is TRBJ2-1; D gene ambiguous. This CDR3 spans 12 amino acids. Germline V gene sequence: CDR1 SEHNR, CDR2 FQNEAQ (reference sequence). Trimming shortened V by 5 bases and J by 8 bases, and 10 bases separated the two germline ends.

The rearrangement links TRBV28 to TRBJ1-3, with 9 positions matching TRBD1. Per germline, CDR1 MDHEN and CDR2 SYDVKM. Trimming cost V 3 bases and J 4 bases; bases outside gene matches: 7. CDR3 length equals 16 residues. CDR3 bases: TGTGCCAGCAGTTTCTCCGGGACAGGGTCCGGAAACACCATATATTTT. This gives the protein CASSFSGTGSGNTIYF.

The table lists this clone with a count of one. The chain links TRBV9 to TRBJ1-1; D is perhaps TRBD1 (5 bases). V was clipped by 0 bases and J by 3 bases, with 9 bases between them. CDR3 size: 14 residues. Germline lookup yields CDR1 SGDLS and CDR2 YYNGEE. The CDR3 protein is CASSVEGQDTEAFF. The CDR3, as DNA: TGTGCCAGCAGCGTAGAGGGGCAGGACACTGAAGCTTTCTTT.

The J gene is TRBJ1-4, the V gene TRBV6-4; the D gene is possibly TRBD1 (5 bases). Germline CDR1 reads MRHNA; CDR2 reads SNTAGT. The CDR3 totals 14 residues. V lost 7 bases and J lost 7, with 16 bases in between. This CDR3 reads CASKGRQGREKLFF. The CDR3, as DNA: TGTGCCAGCAAAGGCCGGCAGGGTCGTGAAAAACTGTTTTTT.

The chain employs TRBV7-2 and TRBJ1-5; 7 bases fit TRBD1. V trimming: 1 base; J trimming: 3 bases; junction bases outside the gene matches: 3. The CDR3 consists of 15 residues. Germline CDR1 and CDR2: SGHTA and FQGNSA. CDR3 nucleotides: TGTGCCAGCAGCTTAGAGGGGGCAGACAATCAGCCCCAGCATTTT. Translation: CASSLEGADNQPQHF.

The J gene is TRBJ2-1, the V gene TRBV6-5; 10 nucleotides align to TRBD1. Germline CDR1 and CDR2: MNHEY and SVGAGI. CDR3 size: 16 residues. With V trimmed by 4 bases and J by 7 bases, 10 bases remained unmatched. The chain's CDR3 is CASSWFRDRGPNEQFF. CDR3 DNA sequence: TGTGCCAGCAGTTGGTTCCGGGACAGGGGTCCGAATGAGCAGTTCTTC.

The genes are TRBV5-1 and TRBJ2-2; tentatively, D is TRBD2 (5 bases). CDR1 and CDR2 (germline): SGHRS, YFSETQ. V lost 0 bases and J lost 6, with 9 bases in between. CDR3 length: 14 amino acids. CDR3 sequence reads: CASSLAGVAGELFF. The CDR3 DNA follows: TGCGCCAGCAGCTTGGCCGGGGTGGCCGGGGAGCTGTTTTTT.

The chain links TRBV28 to TRBJ1-1, with D perhaps TRBD1 (6 bases). Per germline, CDR1 MDHEN and CDR2 SYDVKM. This CDR3 has 16 amino acids. Deletions cut 5 bases from V and 0 bases from J, with 16 bases between. CDR3 nucleotide sequence: TGTGCCAGCAGTCCCCCCGGGGGGGCCTTGAACACTGAAGCTTTCTTT. This sequence encodes CASSPPGGALNTEAFF.

The J gene is TRBJ2-3, the V gene TRBV28; TRBD1 matches 7 bases. With V trimmed by 5 bases and J by 5 bases, 7 bases remained unmatched. Germline lookup yields CDR1 MDHEN and CDR2 SYDVKM. This CDR3 is 14 amino acids long. The CDR3 DNA sequence: TGTGCCAGCAGTCAACAGGGGCTGGGAGATACGCAGTATTTT. Translating gives CASSQQGLGDTQYF. The complete variable domain, with remaining parts taken from reference TRBV28 and TRBJ2-3, reads DVKVTQSSRYLVKRTGEKVFLECVQDMDHENMFWYRQDPGLGLRLIYFSYDVKMKEKGDIPEGYSVSREKKERFSLILESASTNQTSMYLCASSQQGLGDTQYFGPGTRLTVL.

This clone was detected only once. This chain links TRBV9 with TRBJ2-1; 8 nucleotides match TRBD2. V dropped 0 bases and J dropped 4; count of bases not matched to a gene: 9. Germline CDR1 reads SGDLS; CDR2 reads YYNGEE. This CDR3 comprises 17 residues. The CDR3 region is CASSVALGREGYNEQFF. The CDR3 nucleotides read TGTGCCAGCAGCGTAGCTCTCGGGAGGGAGGGGTACAATGAGCAGTTCTTC. The full variable domain, its missing parts supplied by reference TRBV9 and TRBJ2-1, is DSGVTQTPKHLITATGQRVTLRCSPRSGDLSVYWYQQSLDQGLQFLIQYYNGEERAKGNILERFSAQQFPDLHSELNLSSLELGDSALYFCASSVALGREGYNEQFFGPGTRLTVL.

This chain uses TRBV5-1 with TRBJ1-1; 7 positions match TRBD1. There are 14 residues in the CDR3. The ends lost 5 bases at V and 1 base at J; junction bases unmatched: 5. CDR1 is SGHRS and CDR2 is YFSETQ in the germline V gene. CDR3: CASRAGTANTEAFF. The CDR3 DNA reads as TGCGCCAGCAGGGCCGGGACAGCGAACACTGAAGCTTTCTTT.

The V call is TRBV19, the J call TRBJ1-1; 7 positions match TRBD1. Per germline, CDR1 LNHDA and CDR2 SQIVND (reference sequence). J was trimmed by 1 base and V by 7 bases; bases with no gene match: 6. This CDR3 has 14 residues. The CDR3 nucleotides are TGTGCCAGTACGCAGGGGGTGGGGAACACTGAAGCTTTCTTT. Its protein product is CASTQGVGNTEAFF. The variable domain in full, with the rest retrieved from reference TRBV19 and TRBJ1-1, is DGGITQSPKYLFRKEGQNVTLSCEQNLNHDAMYWYRQDPGQGLRLIYYSQIVNDFQKGDIAEGYSVSREKKESFPLTVTSAQKNPTAFYLCASTQGVGNTEAFFGQGTRLTVV.

The V and J genes are TRBV29-1 and TRBJ1-1; tentative D call: TRBD1 (6 bases). Looked up from germline, CDR1 is SQVTM and CDR2 is ANQGSEA. The V gene lost 7 bases and the J gene lost 0 bases, with 12 bases spanning the gap. CDR3 length: 13 residues. The CDR3 loop is CSGTGHLNTEAFF. The CDR3 coding sequence is TGCAGCGGGACGGGACACCTGAACACTGAAGCTTTCTTT.

This chain uses TRBV6-6 with TRBJ2-2, with 10 bases identical to TRBD1. V trimming: 6 bases; J trimming: 6 bases; junction bases outside the gene matches: 4. CDR3 length: 14 residues. Germline V CDR1 and CDR2: MNHNY, SVGAGI (reference sequence). Here the CDR3 reads CASRPTGGPGELFF. Written as DNA, the CDR3 is TGTGCCAGCAGACCGACAGGGGGCCCCGGGGAGCTGTTTTTT.

This chain connects TRBV7-9 to TRBJ2-3; D not resolved. The CDR3 is made up of 14 amino acids. Germline V gives CDR1 SEHNR, CDR2 FQNEAQ (reference sequence). The V end was cut by 5 bases, the J end by 3 bases, with 12 bases between. This chain's CDR3 is CASSPIATTDTQYF. Written as DNA, the CDR3 is TGTGCCAGCAGCCCCATAGCAACGACAGATACGCAGTATTTT. Filled out from reference TRBV7-9 and TRBJ2-3, the complete variable domain reads DTGVSQNPRHKITKRGQNVTFRCDPISEHNRLYWYRQTLGQGPEFLTYFQNEAQLEKSRLLSDRFSAERPKGSFSTLEIQRTEQGDSAMYLCASSPIATTDTQYFGPGTRLTVL.

The rearrangement uses TRBV28 and TRBJ2-7; TRBD1 matches at 10 bases. V dropped 7 bases and J dropped 2; count of bases not matched to a gene: 5. Per the germline V gene, CDR1 is MDHEN and CDR2 is SYDVKM. CDR3 size: 14 residues. The CDR3 sequence: CASTGTGETYEQYF. The CDR3 nucleotides read TGTGCCAGCACCGGGACAGGGGAGACCTACGAGCAGTACTTC.

The rearrangement links TRBV19 to TRBJ1-6; possibly TRBD1 for D (5 bases). Trimming removed 1 base at V and 14 bases at J, with 15 bases between. The CDR3 totals 14 residues. Germline V gene sequence: CDR1 LNHDA, CDR2 SQIVND (reference sequence). The CDR3 loop reads CASSIGRRGTALHF. For the CDR3, the DNA is TGTGCCAGTAGTATAGGTCGGAGGGGAACGGCCCTCCACTTT.

The chain recombines TRBV9 with TRBJ1-4, with 9 bases matching TRBD1. Per germline, CDR1 SGDLS and CDR2 YYNGEE. This CDR3 is 15 amino acids long. V lost 0 bases to trimming and J lost 8 bases; unmatched junction nucleotides: 5. CDR3 amino acids: CASSVGIQGAEKLFF. The DNA of the CDR3 is TGTGCCAGCAGCGTAGGAATACAGGGGGCGGAAAAACTGTTTTTT.

The chain recombines TRBV7-6 with TRBJ1-4; 8 bases match TRBD1. CDR3 length: 18 amino acids. Germline CDR1 reads SGHVS; CDR2 reads FNYEAQ. J lost 7 bases, V lost 1 base, and 14 bases had no gene match. The CDR3 sequence: CASSLEAPRGRAGEKLFF. CDR3 in DNA: TGTGCCAGCAGCTTAGAGGCTCCCAGGGGGCGAGCGGGTGAAAAACTGTTTTTT.

As concerns this clone: This CDR3 is also generated by other DNA sequences in the sample. The chain couples TRBV6-5 to TRBJ2-1; D is ambiguous. The V end lost 5 bases, the J end lost 9 bases, and 8 bases lay between the germline ends. This CDR3 is built from 11 residues. Germline CDR1 and CDR2: MNHEY and SVGAGI. DNA for the CDR3: TGTGCCAGCAGTCTAGTTGGTGAGCAGTTCTTC. The encoded protein is CASSLVGEQFF.

This chain connects TRBV5-6 to TRBJ2-1, with 9 nucleotides matching TRBD2. Losses at the gene ends were 0 bases for V and 9 bases for J; bases not matched to a gene: 10. Germline-derived CDR1 and CDR2 are SGHDT and YYEEEE. This CDR3 comprises 16 residues. CDR3 DNA: TGTGCCAGCAGCTTGGCCAGGCGGGAGGGCCAGGGTGAGCAGTTCTTC. It yields the protein CASSLARREGQGEQFF.

The J gene is TRBJ2-7, the V gene TRBV30; 9 positions match TRBD1. Germline V gene lookup returns CDR1 GTSNPN and CDR2 SVGIG (reference sequence). The junction had 7 bases not matched to a gene; V was cut back by 1 base and J by 6 bases. The length of the CDR3 is 14 residues. CDR3 DNA: TGTGCCTGGAGTGCCGGGACAGGGTTTCCCGAGCAGTACTTC. Protein: CAWSAGTGFPEQYF.

The sample holds one count of this clone. This chain uses TRBV28 with TRBJ2-7; 9 bases agree with TRBD2. Germline values: CDR1 MDHEN, CDR2 SYDVKM. V dropped 2 bases and J dropped 4; count of bases not matched to a gene: 6. The CDR3 length is 15 residues. CDR3 protein: CASSLSAGGAYEQYF. CDR3 nucleotide sequence: TGTGCCAGCAGTTTAAGTGCGGGGGGGGCTTACGAGCAGTACTTC.

This clone was recorded a few times. The chain combines TRBV6-5 with TRBJ2-2; unclear D gene. From germline, CDR1 is MNHEY and CDR2 SVGAGI. The V gene lost 3 bases and the J gene lost 3 bases, with 11 bases spanning the gap. CDR3 length: 15 amino acids. This CDR3 reads CASSYGQLHTGELFF. The CDR3, as DNA: TGTGCCAGCAGTTATGGGCAGCTCCACACCGGGGAGCTGTTTTTT.

As regards this clone: The same CDR3 also results from other DNA sequences found in this sample. The chain recombines TRBV18 with TRBJ2-5; D remains unclear. Germline assignment: CDR1 KGHSH and CDR2 LQKENI. This CDR3 is 13 amino acids long. V lost 3 bases to trimming and J lost 2 bases, with 7 bases between them. CDR3 coding DNA: TGTGCCAGCTCACCCGGGTTACAAGAGACCCAGTACTTC. Residues: CASSPGLQETQYF.

V is TRBV7-2 and J is TRBJ2-1, with a possible D match to TRBD1 (5 bases). In germline, CDR1 is SGHTA, CDR2 FQGNSA. This CDR3 spans 15 amino acids. The V gene lost 1 base and the J gene lost 6 bases, with 13 bases spanning the gap. The CDR3 loop is CASSLGWPGSNEQFF. The DNA for the CDR3 is TGTGCCAGCAGCTTAGGGTGGCCAGGGTCCAATGAGCAGTTCTTC.

The chain is built from TRBV7-3 and TRBJ2-3; no clear D gene. V was trimmed by 1 base and J by 0 bases, leaving 8 bases between them. Germline CDR1 reads SGHTA; CDR2 reads FQGTGA. The CDR3 has 15 residues. CDR3 in amino acids: CASSLSGISTDTQYF. The CDR3 DNA reads TGTGCCAGCAGCTTAAGTGGCATTAGCACAGATACGCAGTATTTT.

The genes are TRBV9 and TRBJ1-2; D is uncertain. CDR1 SGDLS and CDR2 YYNGEE come from the germline V gene. The CDR3 runs to 14 residues. The V and J ends lost 0 bases and 8 bases respectively, with 14 bases between them. The DNA of the CDR3 is TGTGCCAGCAGCGTAGCTGGAAAGGGAGGAGGCTACACCTTC. This sequence encodes CASSVAGKGGGYTF.

This chain uses TRBV30 with TRBJ2-6, with a weak D call TRBD2 (6 bases). Germline CDR1 is GTSNPN and CDR2 is SVGIG (reference sequence). The CDR3 has 14 amino acids. V dropped 4 bases and J dropped 2 bases, with 9 bases sitting between them. The CDR3 DNA is TGTGCCTGGAACGGGGGAACTGGGGCCAACGTCCTGACTTTC. Encoded protein: CAWNGGTGANVLTF.

The chain uses TRBV7-2 and TRBJ1-2; possible D gene TRBD1, 5 bases. The V end lost 2 bases, the J end lost 4 bases, and 11 bases lay between the germline ends. Germline V lookup: CDR1 SGHTA, CDR2 FQGNSA. This CDR3 has 14 residues. The DNA of the CDR3 is TGTGCCAGCAGCTTATCCCAGGGAGGCTATGGCTACACCTTC. Residues: CASSLSQGGYGYTF.

The genes are TRBV18 and TRBJ1-4, with a weak D call TRBD1 (6 bases). The V gene lost 4 bases and the J gene lost 4 bases, with 10 bases spanning the gap. The CDR3 has 14 residues. CDR1 is KGHSH, CDR2 LQKENI, per germline. This chain's CDR3 is CASSLDRYNEKLFF. The CDR3, as DNA: TGTGCCAGCTCACTCGACAGGTATAATGAAAAACTGTTTTTT.